The sequence of this TCR beta chain was determined in a study of T cell responses to AZD1222 COVID-19 vaccine. Study-level points and caveats: White British ancestry dominated among donors, who included more females, and clonal diversity was possibly underestimated. Elevations in Spike-specific TCR breadth and depth followed administration of two AZD1222 doses. Repertoire collection took place solely once the T cell response had peaked.

TCRdb's copy holds only in-frame clones and misses some; the assay was immunoSEQ multiplex PCR. The repertoire holds over 100,000 clones, with around nine tenths as singletons. To note about this clone: The antigen is unknown.

Trimming at V came to 2 bases and at J to 7 bases, leaving 5 bases not matched to a gene. The length of the CDR3 is 14 residues. CDR1 and CDR2 from the germline V gene are SGHRS and YFSETQ. The rearrangement joins TRBV5-1 to TRBJ1-4; 7 positions agree with TRBD1. Specimen: peripheral blood, collected on day 0 of AZD1222 vaccination. This receptor was obtained from an adult in good health. CDR3 sequence reads: CASSLEQGVEKLFF. CDR3 sequence (DNA): TGCGCCAGCAGCTTAGAGCAGGGGGTTGAAAAACTGTTTTTT.